This paragraph covers one T cell receptor (beta chain) sequence. A read error may account for a junction end that differs from germline. CDR1 is LNHNV and CDR2 is YYDKDF in the germline V gene (reference sequence). This CDR3 has 19 residues. Only in-frame clones appear in the TCRdb table, and some are missing; sequencing was by immunoSEQ multiplex PCR. The sample includes 150,000 to 200,000 clones, 75% to 90% of them seen just once. This entry is derived from a study of cytomegalovirus exposure and HLA in healthy donors. The V gene is TRBV15, the J gene TRBJ2-7; D gene ambiguous. Sequences were obtained from PBMCs. The clonotype comes from a man aged 18 to 29 in good health and CMV-seropositive. The CDR3 nucleotides are TGTGCCACCAGCAGAGATATCCCGAAGGTGTTCGCCGAGGCCTATGAGCAGTACTTC. Translation gives CATSRDIPKVFAEAYEQYF.